This T cell receptor (beta chain) stems from a study of cytomegalovirus exposure and HLA in healthy donors. Unrecorded immune exposure was likely among donors, who were nominally healthy when sampled. The study ran its PCR with 60 Vbeta and 13 Jbeta primers. Some clones are missing from TCRdb's copy, which holds only in-frame ones; the method was immunoSEQ multiplex PCR. The data contain 150,000 to 200,000 clones, 77% of them singletons. Germline V CDR1 and CDR2: MNHNS, SASEGT. The CDR3 sequence is 18 residues long. V trimming: 0 bases; J trimming: 4 bases; junction bases outside the gene matches: 8. The sample consisted of PBMCs. The sequence derives from a woman in her thirties or forties in good health and CMV-seropositive. This chain joins TRBV6-1 and TRBJ2-2, with 10 bases matching TRBD2. The CDR3 coding sequence is TGTGCCAGCAGTGAAGCGCTTTGGCTAGCGGGAGTCACCGGGGAGCTGTTTTTT. Translating it yields CASSEALWLAGVTGELFF.